The 18 T cell receptor beta chains listed next were all sequenced from one sample in a study of OX40 agonist ivuxolimab in advanced cancers. Generated by immunoSEQ multiplex PCR, the TCRdb table keeps only in-frame clones and is missing some. The table includes approximately 69,000 clones, roughly 80% detected once. Sample: CD4+ or CD8+ T cells sorted from blood, taken in a trial of the OX40 agonist ivuxolimab. Every receptor here comes from an adult with an advanced solid tumor such as melanoma, head and neck, liver or kidney cancer.

V usage is TRBV7-6 and J usage is TRBJ1-2; tentative D call: TRBD1 (6 bases). The ends were cut back, 0 bases at V and 2 bases at J, with 16 bases in the middle. Germline lookup yields CDR1 SGHVS and CDR2 FNYEAQ. This CDR3 is 17 amino acids long. CDR3 region: CASSLATLAGANYGYTF. The DNA of the CDR3 is TGTGCCAGCAGCTTAGCGACCTTGGCAGGGGCAAACTATGGCTACACCTTC.

This clone was seen only a few times. The chain combines TRBV9 with TRBJ2-3; 9 bases align to TRBD2. The trim removed 3 bases at V and 2 bases at J, leaving 4 bases unmatched. In germline, CDR1 is SGDLS, CDR2 YYNGEE. CDR3 length: 15 residues. The CDR3 protein is CASSAASGNTDTQYF. Here the CDR3 DNA reads TGTGCCAGCAGCGCCGCTAGCGGGAACACAGATACGCAGTATTTT.

This chain connects TRBV25-1 to TRBJ1-4; no definite D call. The germline V and J ends were trimmed by 3 bases and 8 bases, with 10 bases remaining between them. Germline loops: CDR1 MGHDK, CDR2 SYGVNS. The CDR3 length is 13 residues. CDR3 nucleotides: TGTGCCAGCAGTGATGCTGGGTCCGAAAAACTGTTTTTT. This gives the protein CASSDAGSEKLFF.

The chain links TRBV28 to TRBJ1-4; D is undetermined. V lost 5 bases, J lost 5 bases, and 12 bases lay in between. There are 14 residues in the CDR3. From germline, CDR1 is MDHEN and CDR2 SYDVKM. CDR3 sequence (DNA): TGTGCCAGCAGTCTAAGTCTCCCGAATGAAAAACTGTTTTTT. Amino acid sequence: CASSLSLPNEKLFF.

This clone has just one count. The rearrangement joins TRBV27 to TRBJ2-7, with 8 bases matching TRBD2. This CDR3 spans 16 amino acids. Germline V gene sequence: CDR1 MNHEY, CDR2 SMNVEV (reference sequence). Trimming took 5 bases from V and 1 from J; bases not matched to a gene: 10. The CDR3 region has the DNA TGTGCCAGCAGTACGGTAGGCGGGGGGTTTTCCTACGAGCAGTACTTC. Its protein product is CASSTVGGGFSYEQYF.

The chain recombines TRBV5-1 with TRBJ2-5, with D possibly TRBD1 on 6 matching bases. The germline CDR1 and CDR2 sequences are SGHRS and YFSETQ. V lost 0 bases, J lost 2 bases, and 11 bases lay in between. There are 15 residues in the CDR3. The CDR3 DNA follows: TGCGCCAGCAGCTTGGGGGCCAGGGGTCAAGAGACCCAGTACTTC. This translates into CASSLGARGQETQYF.

Judged by abundance, this clone is medium-sized (0.01 to 0.1%). V is TRBV10-2 and J is TRBJ1-5; D ambiguous. The V gene lost 0 bases and the J gene lost 0 bases, with 9 bases spanning the gap. Germline V gene sequence: CDR1 WSHSY, CDR2 SAAADI. This CDR3 has 16 amino acids. CDR3 loop: CASSESPGNSNQPQHF. The CDR3 DNA follows: TGCGCCAGCAGTGAGTCTCCAGGCAATAGCAATCAGCCCCAGCATTTT.

This rearrangement joins TRBV7-2 to TRBJ1-1; TRBD1 is a possible D gene (6 bases). The germline V and J ends were trimmed by 5 bases and 10 bases, with 14 bases remaining between them. The germline CDR1 and CDR2 sequences are SGHTA and FQGNSA. CDR3 size: 12 residues. CDR3: CASSRDRRGAFF. CDR3 in DNA: TGTGCCAGCAGCCGAGACAGGCGGGGAGCTTTCTTT. The full variable domain, its missing parts supplied by reference TRBV7-2 and TRBJ1-1, is GAGVSQSPSNKVTEKGKDVELRCDPISGHTALYWYRQSLGQGLEFLIYFQGNSAPDKSGLPSDRFSAERTGGSVSTLTIQRTQQEDSAVYLCASSRDRRGAFFGQGTRLTVV.

The chain combines TRBV25-1 with TRBJ1-6; D is uncertain. Trimming cost V 3 bases and J 3 bases, with 15 bases left between them. Germline V gene data show CDR1 as MGHDK and CDR2 as SYGVNS. The CDR3 runs to 17 residues. The CDR3 loop reads CASSEDSPFYYNSPLHF. The CDR3 DNA sequence: TGTGCCAGCAGTGAGGATTCCCCCTTTTACTATAATTCACCCCTCCACTTT.

CDR3 coding DNA: TGTGCCAGCAGTGATCGTGCCGGGGGAGCTTTCTTT. Translation gives CASSDRAGGAFF. The chain has TRBV27 and TRBJ1-1; possibly TRBD1 for D (5 bases). The CDR3 loop spans 12 amino acids. From germline, CDR1 is MNHEY and CDR2 SMNVEV (reference sequence). V lost 5 bases and J 10 bases, leaving 14 bases between the germline ends.

The chain combines TRBV18 with TRBJ2-1; maybe TRBD2 (5 bases). The CDR3 consists of 16 residues. Deletions cut 0 bases from V and 1 base from J, with 10 bases between. Per the germline V gene, CDR1 is KGHSH and CDR2 is LQKENI. CDR3 bases: TGTGCCAGCTCACCACCCGGACGGGGATCCTACAATGAGCAGTTCTTC. Translated, it gives CASSPPGRGSYNEQFF.

The chain recombines TRBV5-1 with TRBJ2-1, with TRBD2 matching 7 bases. The CDR3 is made up of 15 amino acids. Trimming took 0 bases from V and 7 from J; bases not matched to a gene: 7. Germline CDR1 reads SGHRS; CDR2 reads YFSETQ. The DNA for the CDR3 is TGCGCCAGCAGCTTGGTGGCGGGAGTACAGAATGAGCAGTTCTTC. It yields the protein CASSLVAGVQNEQFF. The complete variable domain, with remaining parts taken from reference TRBV5-1 and TRBJ2-1, reads KAGVTQTPRYLIKTRGQQVTLSCSPISGHRSVSWYQQTPGQGLQFLFEYFSETQRNKGNFPGRFSGRQFSNSRSEMNVSTLELGDSALYLCASSLVAGVQNEQFFGPGTRLTVL.

In DNA form, the CDR3 reads TGTGCCAGCAGCCTGAGCGGGAGAGCAGATACGCAGTATTTT. This codes for CASSLSGRADTQYF. This chain connects TRBV7-9 to TRBJ2-3; 8 bases align to TRBD2. With 5 bases clipped from V and 4 bases from J, the junction kept 5 bases outside the gene matches. From germline, CDR1 is SEHNR and CDR2 FQNEAQ (reference sequence). The CDR3 covers 14 residues.

V usage is TRBV28 and J usage is TRBJ1-2; 8 bases fit TRBD1. Germline CDR1 MDHEN, CDR2 SYDVKM. This CDR3 spans 15 amino acids. The ends lost 2 bases at V and 7 bases at J; junction bases unmatched: 9. Written as DNA, the CDR3 is TGTGCCAGCAGTTTAGAGACAGGGGCCCCTTCTGGCTACACCTTC. Its translation is CASSLETGAPSGYTF.

This clone was counted a single time. The junction and the germline gene differ at one end; a read error may be behind it. This sequence joins TRBV6-1 and TRBJ2-7; 10 bases are shared with TRBD1. Germline CDR1 is MNHNS and CDR2 is SASEGT. This CDR3 is 13 amino acids long. The DNA for the CDR3 is TGTGCCACCAGTGGGACAGGGGCCTACGAGCAGTACTTC. Encoded protein: CATSGTGAYEQYF.

The chain is built from TRBV11-3 and TRBJ2-5; 8 nucleotides match TRBD2. Per the germline V gene, CDR1 is SGHNT and CDR2 is YENEEA. This CDR3 contains 15 residues. Trimming cost V 1 base and J 5 bases; bases outside gene matches: 6. CDR3 in amino acids: CASSLVSSGRETQYF. Written as DNA, the CDR3 is TGTGCCAGCAGCTTAGTGTCTAGCGGGCGGGAGACCCAGTACTTC.

This clone was detected only a few times. The genes are TRBV5-4 and TRBJ2-1; 8 bases map to TRBD1. Germline V gene data show CDR1 as SGHNT and CDR2 as YYREEE (reference sequence). This CDR3 is 14 amino acids long. The V gene end was trimmed by 4 bases and the J gene end by 6 bases; junction bases not matched to a gene: 6. CDR3 residues: CASSQWTGSNEQFF. The DNA of the CDR3 is TGTGCCAGCAGCCAATGGACAGGGAGCAATGAGCAGTTCTTC.

The chain has TRBV2 and TRBJ1-2; D is unresolved. Trimming stripped 6 bases from V and 4 bases from J, with 15 bases between. The CDR3 sequence is 14 residues long. In germline, CDR1 is SNHLY, CDR2 FYNNEI. CDR3 sequence reads: CASRKDGDFYGYTF. The CDR3 region has the DNA TGTGCCAGCAGGAAGGACGGGGATTTCTATGGCTACACCTTC.